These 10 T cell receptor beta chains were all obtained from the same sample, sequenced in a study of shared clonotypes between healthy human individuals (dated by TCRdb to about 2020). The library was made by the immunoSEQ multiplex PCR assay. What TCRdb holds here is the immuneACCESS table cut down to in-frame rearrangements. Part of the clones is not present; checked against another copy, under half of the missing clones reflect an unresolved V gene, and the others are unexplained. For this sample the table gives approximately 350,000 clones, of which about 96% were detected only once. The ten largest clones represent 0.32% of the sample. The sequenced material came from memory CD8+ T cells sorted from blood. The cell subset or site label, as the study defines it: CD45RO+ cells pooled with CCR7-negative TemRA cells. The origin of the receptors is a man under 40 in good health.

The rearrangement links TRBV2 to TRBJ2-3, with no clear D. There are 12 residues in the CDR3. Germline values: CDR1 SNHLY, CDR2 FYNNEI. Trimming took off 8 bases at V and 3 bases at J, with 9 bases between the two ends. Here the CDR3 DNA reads TGTGCCAGCCGATACTTGACAGATACGCAGTATTTT. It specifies CASRYLTDTQYF.

The CDR3 here is CASSQDRTGREYF. CDR3 nucleotides: TGCGCCAGCAGCCAAGACCGGACAGGGCGGGAGTACTTC. This chain links TRBV4-1 with TRBJ2-4, with 8 bases identical to TRBD1. Germline assignment: CDR1 MGHRA and CDR2 YSYEKL. The CDR3 runs 13 residues. The V gene end was trimmed by 0 bases and the J gene end by 14 bases; junction bases not matched to a gene: 6.

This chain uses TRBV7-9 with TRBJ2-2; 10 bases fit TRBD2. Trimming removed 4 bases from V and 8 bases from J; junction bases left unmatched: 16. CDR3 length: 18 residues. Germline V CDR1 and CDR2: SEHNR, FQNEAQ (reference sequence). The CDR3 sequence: CASSSWDWTSGATGELFF. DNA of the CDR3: TGTGCCAGCAGCTCCTGGGATTGGACTAGCGGCGCGACTGGGGAGCTGTTTTTT.

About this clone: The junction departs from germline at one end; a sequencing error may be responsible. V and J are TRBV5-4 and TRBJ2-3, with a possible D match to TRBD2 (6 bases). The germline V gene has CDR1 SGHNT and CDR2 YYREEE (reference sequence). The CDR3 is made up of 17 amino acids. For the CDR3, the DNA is TGTGCCAGCAGCCCCTTTATGAGCGGCGGGGACGCAGATACGCGGTATTTT. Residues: CASSPFMSGGDADTRYF.

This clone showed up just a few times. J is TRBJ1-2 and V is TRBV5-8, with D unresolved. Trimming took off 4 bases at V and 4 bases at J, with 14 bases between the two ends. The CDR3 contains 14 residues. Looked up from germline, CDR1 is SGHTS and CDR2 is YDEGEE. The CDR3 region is CASSPVEGFYGYTF. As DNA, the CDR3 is TGTGCCAGCAGCCCTGTAGAAGGCTTCTATGGCTACACCTTC. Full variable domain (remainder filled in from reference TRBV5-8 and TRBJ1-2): EAGVTQSPTHLIKTRGQQATLRCSPISGHTSVYWYQQALGLGLQFLLWYDEGEERNRGNFPPRFSGRQFPNYSSELNVNALELEDSALYLCASSPVEGFYGYTFGSGTRLTVV.

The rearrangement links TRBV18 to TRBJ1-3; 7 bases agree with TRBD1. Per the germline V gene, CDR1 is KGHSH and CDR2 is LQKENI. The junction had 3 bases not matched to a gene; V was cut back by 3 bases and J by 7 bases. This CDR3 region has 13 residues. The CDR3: CASSPGQWNTIYF. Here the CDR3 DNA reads TGTGCCAGCTCACCGGGACAGTGGAACACCATATATTTT.

The DNA of the CDR3 is TGTGCCAGCAGCAAAGGACTAGCGGGAGACAATGAGCAGTTCTTC. It yields the protein CASSKGLAGDNEQFF. V gene TRBV21-1 combines with J gene TRBJ2-1; the D segment call TRBD2 is taken from the table without a DNA check. TRBV21-1 corresponds to a pseudogene. This CDR3 contains 15 residues.

The DNA for the CDR3 is TGTGCCAGGACTAGCTCCTACGAGCAGTACTTC. Its translation: CARTSSYEQYF. V and J are TRBV28 and TRBJ2-7; D perhaps matches TRBD2 (6 bases). V shed 9 bases and J shed 0 bases, with 6 bases lying between them. Per germline, CDR1 MDHEN and CDR2 SYDVKM. This CDR3 comprises 11 residues.

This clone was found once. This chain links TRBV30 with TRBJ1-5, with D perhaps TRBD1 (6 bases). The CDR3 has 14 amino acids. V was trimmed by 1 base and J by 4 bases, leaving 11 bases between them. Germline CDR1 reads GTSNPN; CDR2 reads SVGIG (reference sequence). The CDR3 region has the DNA TGTGCCTGGAGTGCAGGGACACTAAATCAGCCCCAGCATTTT. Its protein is CAWSAGTLNQPQHF.

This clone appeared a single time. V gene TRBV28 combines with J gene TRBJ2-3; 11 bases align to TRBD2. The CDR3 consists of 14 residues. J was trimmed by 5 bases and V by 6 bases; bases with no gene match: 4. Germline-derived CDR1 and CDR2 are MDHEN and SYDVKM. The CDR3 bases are TGTGCCAGCAGCCGACTAGCGGGACTAGATACGCAGTATTTT. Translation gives CASSRLAGLDTQYF.